This T cell receptor (beta chain) was identified in a study of blood T cell repertoires in COVID-19. Study-wide background: Researchers got acute and convalescent COVID-19 samples from the United States, Italy and Spain.

This CDR3 contains 12 residues. Germline loops: CDR1 MNHEY, CDR2 SVGAGI. V was pared by 9 bases and J by 5 bases, with 3 bases of the junction left unmatched. This clone occurred once. The repertoire was sequenced with immunoSEQ multiplex PCR; TCRdb's copy has only in-frame clones and lacks some. The profile covers 250,000 to 300,000 clones, with 80% to 90% appearing a single time and about 4% taken by the ten largest. This TCR derives from a young man with acute COVID-19. Source material: PBMCs or T cells enriched from blood (not recorded which). The chain has TRBV6-5 and TRBJ2-3, with 9 positions matching TRBD1. DNA of the CDR3: TGTGCCAGTGGACAGGGGTTAGATACGCAGTATTTT. Amino acid sequence: CASGQGLDTQYF.